The entry below describes one T cell receptor beta chain. Per the original data handling: The authors estimated nucleated cell counts from reference gene primer amplification. Repertoires were generated with immunoSEQ multiplex PCR, while TCRdb's copy carries only in-frame clones and drops some. That table is the source of V, J and clone size, and D and trimming were worked out from the DNA. The table lists roughly 46,000 clones, about four fifths of them singletons. The CDR3 has 14 amino acids. Losses at the gene ends were 3 bases for V and 3 bases for J; bases not matched to a gene: 2. Germline V gene sequence: CDR1 LGHDT, CDR2 YNNKEL (reference sequence). The sample is drawn from a study of blood T cell repertoires in COVID-19. Study in general: There were acute and convalescent COVID-19 samples, and they came from the United States, Italy and Spain.

The chain recombines TRBV3-1 (or the pseudogene TRBV3-2) with TRBJ2-1, with TRBD1 matching over 7 bases. This clonotype was sampled from a man aged 55 to 70 with acute or convalescent COVID-19. Input material: peripheral blood. The CDR3 DNA reads as TGTGCCAGCAGCCAGGACAGGCGCTACAATGAGCAGTTCTTC. Residues: CASSQDRRYNEQFF.